This T cell receptor (beta chain) was retrieved from a study of OX40 agonist ivuxolimab in advanced cancers. Study background: Patients received ivuxolimab, an agonistic anti-OX40 (CD134) antibody. The dose of intravenous ivuxolimab that patients received every 2 weeks ranged from 0.01 to 10 mg/kg. Points from the study as a whole: On average, CD8+ T cells had more expanded clones than CD4+.

The table came from immunoSEQ multiplex PCR; TCRdb's copy has only in-frame clones and leaves some out. Of about 100,000 clones in the sample, more than 85% are singletons; the top ten hold approximately 0.69%. Details on this clone: The antigen is undetermined.

The germline V gene encodes CDR1 LGHNA and CDR2 YNFKEQ. The CDR3 is 14 amino acids. Between the trimmed V and J ends, which lost 1 base and 1 base, there was a span of 8 bases. Systemic immunosuppression or a history of autoimmune disease excluded patients. This chain uses TRBV4-2 with TRBJ2-7; unclear D gene. The receptor comes from an adult with an advanced solid tumor such as melanoma, head and neck, liver or kidney cancer. Here the sequenced sample was CD4+ or CD8+ T cells sorted from blood, taken in a trial of the OX40 agonist ivuxolimab. The CDR3 sequence: CASSQGLGSYEQYF. The CDR3 DNA reads as TGTGCCAGCAGCCAAGGACTCGGATCCTACGAGCAGTACTTC.